This TCR beta chain was found in a study of beta chain features in type 1 diabetes. At the level of the study: Healthy donors resembled patients in age, gender and cell yields. General study points: Patients and controls would share equally any PCR tilt toward shorter templates. The study found fewer insertions and more deletions at VDJ junctions in type 1 diabetes patients. People with Type 1 diabetes carried modestly yet significantly shorter TCRB CDR3s in all four CD4+ subsets.

As to this clone: Its specificity is not known.

V was clipped by 2 bases and J by 5 bases; unmatched bases: 13. The CDR3 totals 18 residues. The germline gives CDR1 LGHNA, CDR2 YSLEER. What was sequenced were expressed TCRB transcripts, since all of the isolated RNA had been reverse transcribed. TCRdb keeps only in-frame clones here, not all; method: immunoSEQ multiplex PCR. The data contain around 40,000 clones, around 71% of them singletons. The V call is TRBV4-3, the J call TRBJ2-7, with 12 bases identical to TRBD2. Sequencing was carried out using Tregs from blood. This clonotype was obtained from a woman under 30 with type 1 diabetes. For the CDR3, the DNA is TGCGCCAGCAGCCAACCTCATTCTAGCGGGAGGGCCCGCAACGAGCAGTACTTC. Translating it yields CASSQPHSSGRARNEQYF.